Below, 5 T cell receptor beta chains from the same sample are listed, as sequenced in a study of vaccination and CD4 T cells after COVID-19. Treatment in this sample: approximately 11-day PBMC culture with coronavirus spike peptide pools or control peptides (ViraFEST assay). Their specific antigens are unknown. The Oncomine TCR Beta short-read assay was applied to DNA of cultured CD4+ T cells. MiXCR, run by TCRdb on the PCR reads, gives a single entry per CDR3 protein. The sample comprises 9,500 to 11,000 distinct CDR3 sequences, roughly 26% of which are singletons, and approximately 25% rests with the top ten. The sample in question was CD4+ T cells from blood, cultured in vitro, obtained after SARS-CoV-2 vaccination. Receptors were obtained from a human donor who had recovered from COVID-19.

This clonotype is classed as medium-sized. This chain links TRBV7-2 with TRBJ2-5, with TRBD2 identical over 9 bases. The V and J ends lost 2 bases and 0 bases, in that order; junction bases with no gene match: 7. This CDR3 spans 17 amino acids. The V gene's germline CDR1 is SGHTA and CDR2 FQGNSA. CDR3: CASSLSLAGLYQETQYF. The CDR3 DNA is TGTGCCAGCAGCTTAAGCCTAGCGGGACTTTACCAAGAGACCCAGTACTTC.

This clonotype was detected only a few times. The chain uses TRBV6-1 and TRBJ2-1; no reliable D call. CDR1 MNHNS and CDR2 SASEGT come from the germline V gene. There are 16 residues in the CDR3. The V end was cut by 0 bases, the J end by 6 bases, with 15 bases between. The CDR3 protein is CASSEAVTWEPNEQFF. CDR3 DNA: TGTGCCAGCAGTGAAGCCGTGACTTGGGAACCCAATGAGCAGTTCTTC.

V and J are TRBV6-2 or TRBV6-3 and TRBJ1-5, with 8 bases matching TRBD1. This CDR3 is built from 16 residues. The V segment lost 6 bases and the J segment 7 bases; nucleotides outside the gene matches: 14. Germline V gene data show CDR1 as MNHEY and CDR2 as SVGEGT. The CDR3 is CASSRTRTGFDQPQHF. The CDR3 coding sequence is TGTGCCAGCAGCCGTACCCGGACAGGGTTTGACCAGCCCCAGCATTTT.

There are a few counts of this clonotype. The CDR3 region has the DNA TGTGCCAGCAGCCAGGGAATGAACACTGAAGCTTTCTTT. Its translation: CASSQGMNTEAFF. This chain joins TRBV7-6 and TRBJ1-1; D is perhaps TRBD1 (5 bases). The germline CDR1 and CDR2 sequences are SGHVS and FNYEAQ. The CDR3 extends over 13 amino acids. V was shortened by 5 bases and J by 0 bases, with 7 bases between the two germline ends.

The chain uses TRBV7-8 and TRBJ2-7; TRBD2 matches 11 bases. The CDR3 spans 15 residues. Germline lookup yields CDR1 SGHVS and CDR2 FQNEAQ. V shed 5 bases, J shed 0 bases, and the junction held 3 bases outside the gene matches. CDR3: CASSGSGGGSYEQYF. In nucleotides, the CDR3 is TGTGCCAGCAGCGGTAGCGGGGGGGGCTCCTACGAGCAGTACTTC.